This entry lists 32 T cell receptor beta chains sequenced from one sample in a study of blood T cell repertoires in COVID-19. The protocol was immunoSEQ multiplex PCR, while the TCRdb copy is restricted to in-frame clones and leaves out a portion. The sample shows approximately 100,000 clones, about four fifths of them seen only once. Specimen: peripheral blood. Source of these receptors: a human donor in a cohort sampled during active COVID-19.

The gene calls are TRBV28 and TRBJ2-7; 7 positions agree with TRBD2. With V trimmed by 8 bases and J by 2 bases, 12 bases remained unmatched. CDR3 length equals 15 residues. Germline V CDR1 and CDR2: MDHEN, SYDVKM. DNA of the CDR3: TGTGCCAGCGCCCGGGGGGACGCGGGCCCCTACGAGCAGTACTTC. It is translated as CASARGDAGPYEQYF.

The chain is built from TRBV27 and TRBJ1-3, with D maybe TRBD1 (5 bases). Trimming left V 3 bases short and J 5 bases short, with 8 bases between. The CDR3 consists of 13 residues. Germline V gives CDR1 MNHEY, CDR2 SMNVEV (reference sequence). As DNA, the CDR3 is TGTGCCAGCAGTTTGACAGCAAGAAACACCATATATTTT. Amino acid sequence: CASSLTARNTIYF.

The rearrangement uses TRBV7-9 and TRBJ2-1, with TRBD1 matching 7 bases. After removal of 0 bases from V and 5 bases from J, the junction contained 4 bases not matched to a gene. The CDR3 has 15 residues. CDR1 is SEHNR, CDR2 FQNEAQ, per germline (reference sequence). The CDR3 loop reads CASSLAGTANNEQFF. In nucleotides, the CDR3 is TGTGCCAGCAGCTTAGCCGGGACAGCAAACAATGAGCAGTTCTTC.

This clone was found a few times. The J gene is TRBJ2-7, the V gene TRBV9; 7 positions agree with TRBD1. Losses at the gene ends were 3 bases for V and 0 bases for J; bases not matched to a gene: 12. This CDR3 is 17 amino acids long. In germline, CDR1 is SGDLS, CDR2 YYNGEE. CDR3 in DNA: TGTGCCAGCAGCGAAGGGACAGTGGGGGCCAACTCCTACGAGCAGTACTTC. Residues: CASSEGTVGANSYEQYF.

This clone occurred once. The V gene is TRBV7-2, the J gene TRBJ1-1; TRBD1 matches 8 bases. V lost 4 bases to trimming and J lost 10 bases; unmatched junction nucleotides: 11. Germline V gene lookup returns CDR1 SGHTA and CDR2 FQGNSA. CDR3 length: 14 residues. The DNA of the CDR3 is TGTGCCAGCAGCTCCCACTCTCCAGGGGGCCGAGCTTTCTTT. Its translation is CASSSHSPGGRAFF.

The chain joins TRBV9 to TRBJ2-3; D may be TRBD1 (6 bases). The CDR3 sequence is 13 residues long. Germline CDR1 SGDLS, CDR2 YYNGEE. V was shortened by 3 bases and J by 5 bases, with 10 bases between the two germline ends. CDR3 DNA sequence: TGTGCCAGCAGCGACAGGGTTATAGATACGCAGTATTTT. Its translation: CASSDRVIDTQYF.

Only one count was recorded for this clone. Here the CDR3 DNA reads TGCGCCAGCAGCCAAGATGCAGCGGGGTACAATGAGCAGTTCTTC. Amino acid sequence: CASSQDAAGYNEQFF. The chain uses TRBV4-3 and TRBJ2-1; 7 bases align to TRBD2. V shed 0 bases, J shed 4 bases, and the junction held 3 bases outside the gene matches. CDR1 and CDR2 from the germline V gene are LGHNA and YSLEER. The CDR3 is made up of 15 amino acids.

CDR3: CAWSVTGAPYEQYF. CDR3 nucleotide sequence: TGTGCCTGGAGTGTAACAGGGGCCCCCTACGAGCAGTACTTC. The chain links TRBV30 to TRBJ2-7; TRBD1 matches 7 bases. Losses at the gene ends were 0 bases for V and 2 bases for J; bases not matched to a gene: 4. Germline CDR1 reads GTSNPN; CDR2 reads SVGIG (reference sequence). CDR3 length: 14 amino acids.

This sequence joins TRBV29-1 and TRBJ1-1, with D perhaps matching TRBD1 (6 bases). Per germline, CDR1 SQVTM and CDR2 ANQGSEA. This CDR3 has 12 amino acids. The CDR3 DNA is TGCGGTATTCGGGAGGGGGACACTGAAGCTTTCTTT. Translation gives CGIREGDTEAFF. Complete variable domain (other parts from reference TRBV29-1 and TRBJ1-1): SAVISQKPSRDICQRGTSLTIQCQVDSQVTMMFWYRQQPGQSLTLIATANQGSEATYESGFVIDKFPISRPNLTFSTLTVSNMSPEDSSIYLCGIREGDTEAFFGQGTRLTVV.

This chain uses TRBV18 with TRBJ2-5, with D hard to call. Trimming took off 2 bases at V and 0 bases at J, with 13 bases between the two ends. Germline CDR1 is KGHSH and CDR2 is LQKENI. CDR3 length: 16 residues. CDR3 coding DNA: TGTGCCAGCTCACCAGAGGTTACAACGTACCAAGAGACCCAGTACTTC. Its protein is CASSPEVTTYQETQYF.

This sequence joins TRBV3-1 (or the pseudogene TRBV3-2) and TRBJ2-7, with 11 bases matching TRBD1. Germline assignment: CDR1 LGHDT and CDR2 YNNKEL (reference sequence). CDR3 length: 17 amino acids. Trimming cost V 3 bases and J 3 bases; bases outside gene matches: 10. CDR3 nucleotide sequence: TGTGCCAGCAGCCACCCTCAAGGACAGGGGGCGTTCTACGAGCAGTACTTC. As protein: CASSHPQGQGAFYEQYF.

The gene calls are TRBV6-5 and TRBJ1-1; D is ambiguous. V dropped 5 bases and J dropped 1 base, with 14 bases sitting between them. Germline CDR1 MNHEY, CDR2 SVGAGI. The CDR3 length is 15 residues. In nucleotides, the CDR3 is TGTGCCAGCAGTCCCTTGGGCAGGAAGAACACTGAAGCTTTCTTT. It translates to CASSPLGRKNTEAFF.

In nucleotides, the CDR3 is TGTGCCAGCAGTCGCAGTTATCAGCCCCAGCATTTT. Residues: CASSRSYQPQHF. J is TRBJ1-5 and V is TRBV28; D uncertain. This CDR3 contains 12 residues. Trimming stripped 5 bases from V and 5 bases from J, with 7 bases between. Germline loops: CDR1 MDHEN, CDR2 SYDVKM.

V usage is TRBV13 and J usage is TRBJ2-5; 12 nucleotides line up with TRBD1. CDR3 length: 18 residues. CDR1 and CDR2 from the germline V gene are PRHDT and FYEKMQ (reference sequence). The junction had 15 bases not matched to a gene; V was cut back by 5 bases and J by 5 bases. Written as DNA, the CDR3 is TGTGCCAGCAGCCTCACCGGGACAGGGGGCGACGATTGGGAGACCCAGTACTTC. Translated: CASSLTGTGGDDWETQYF.

About this clone itself: The junction does not match germline at one end; this may be a read error. V usage is TRBV18 and J usage is TRBJ1-6, with 8 bases that match TRBD1. This CDR3 has 16 residues. Germline values: CDR1 KGHSH, CDR2 LQKENI. CDR3: CASSPRTGRRGSPLHF. DNA of the CDR3: TGTGCCAGCTCCCCACGGACAGGGCGGCGGGGTTCACCCCTCCACTTT.

For the CDR3, the DNA is TGTGCCAGCAGCTTAGGGGGGACAGGATCCTCCTACAATGAGCAGTTCTTC. It translates to CASSLGGTGSSYNEQFF. This rearrangement joins TRBV7-2 to TRBJ2-1; 8 nucleotides line up with TRBD1. The CDR3 consists of 17 residues. V lost 1 base, J lost 0 bases, and 5 bases stayed unmatched. CDR1 and CDR2 (germline): SGHTA, FQGNSA.

The chain uses TRBV5-1 and TRBJ1-5, with no clear D. The CDR3 covers 15 residues. Per germline, CDR1 SGHRS and CDR2 YFSETQ. Deletions cut 0 bases from V and 0 bases from J, with 7 bases between. CDR3 loop: CASSLVGGSNQPQHF. CDR3 nucleotide sequence: TGCGCCAGCAGCTTGGTGGGAGGTAGCAATCAGCCCCAGCATTTT.

A single count supports this clone. The rearrangement joins TRBV3-1 (or the pseudogene TRBV3-2) to TRBJ2-7; 7 nucleotides line up with TRBD2. The CDR3 contains 13 residues. Germline V lookup: CDR1 LGHDT, CDR2 YNNKEL (reference sequence). With 4 bases clipped from V and 2 bases from J, the junction kept 2 bases outside the gene matches. The CDR3 region has the DNA TGTGCCAGCAGCCTTGGACTAGCCTACGAGCAGTACTTC. The encoded protein is CASSLGLAYEQYF.

The chain carries TRBV7-6 and TRBJ2-1; TRBD1 matches at 11 bases. This CDR3 is 15 amino acids long. Looked up from germline, CDR1 is SGHVS and CDR2 is FNYEAQ. The V segment lost 5 bases and the J segment 8 bases; nucleotides outside the gene matches: 8. The chain's CDR3 is CASSRGQGALDEQFF. As DNA, the CDR3 is TGTGCCAGCAGCCGAGGACAGGGGGCGCTGGATGAGCAGTTCTTC.

This sequence joins TRBV15 and TRBJ2-7; the match to TRBD2 covers 8 bases. The CDR3 consists of 16 residues. Unmatched junction bases numbered 11, after V lost 4 bases and J lost 3 bases. Germline V lookup: CDR1 LNHNV, CDR2 YYDKDF (reference sequence). Here the CDR3 DNA reads TGTGCCACCAGCAACCCCGGAGCGGGAGCGATCTACGAGCAGTACTTC. Protein sequence: CATSNPGAGAIYEQYF.

CDR3 nucleotides: TGTGCCAGCAGTAAGACTAAACTATTCTCTGGGGCCAACGTCCTGACTTTC. Its protein product is CASSKTKLFSGANVLTF. The chain combines TRBV6-2 or TRBV6-3 with TRBJ2-6; perhaps TRBD2 as D (5 bases). The V gene lost 5 bases and the J gene lost 0 bases, with 14 bases spanning the gap. The CDR3 runs 17 residues. Germline lookup yields CDR1 MNHEY and CDR2 SVGEGT.

This chain uses TRBV5-6 with TRBJ2-7; the D gene is possibly TRBD1 (6 bases). Germline V gene sequence: CDR1 SGHDT, CDR2 YYEEEE. Trimming removed 3 bases from V and 3 bases from J, with 16 bases in between. The CDR3 has 15 residues. CDR3 bases: TGTGCCAGCAGCTCGCAGATCACCAGGGGCTACGAGCAGTACTTC. Its protein product is CASSSQITRGYEQYF. Variable domain in full (rest from reference TRBV5-6 and TRBJ2-7): DAGVTQSPTHLIKTRGQQVTLRCSPKSGHDTVSWYQQALGQGPQFIFQYYEEEERQRGNFPDRFSGHQFPNYSSELNVNALLLGDSALYLCASSSQITRGYEQYFGPGTRLTVT.

This clone was counted a single time. V and J are TRBV7-3 and TRBJ1-1, with a tentative D call TRBD1 (5 bases). Trimming removed 5 bases at V and 1 base at J, with 8 bases between. CDR3 length: 13 residues. Germline V gene sequence: CDR1 SGHTA, CDR2 FQGTGA. The CDR3 protein is CASSNGQNTEAFF. CDR3 sequence (DNA): TGTGCCAGCAGCAACGGACAGAACACTGAAGCTTTCTTT.

This clone was detected a few times. The chain couples TRBV2 to TRBJ2-7, with 7 bases that match TRBD1. This CDR3 is built from 14 residues. Germline CDR1 is SNHLY and CDR2 is FYNNEI. Trimming at V came to 6 bases and at J to 0 bases, leaving 5 bases not matched to a gene. The CDR3 is CASRRDSSSYEQYF. In nucleotides, the CDR3 is TGTGCCAGCAGAAGGGACAGCAGCTCCTACGAGCAGTACTTC.

The sample holds one count of this clone. The rearrangement uses TRBV6-6 and TRBJ1-1, with TRBD1 identical over 9 bases. The CDR3 consists of 11 residues. Trimming cost V 6 bases and J 7 bases; bases outside gene matches: 0. Germline CDR1 reads MNHNY; CDR2 reads SVGAGI (reference sequence). CDR3 DNA sequence: TGTGCCAGCAGGGGACAGGGTGAAGCTTTCTTT. Its protein is CASRGQGEAFF.

The chain is built from TRBV27 and TRBJ1-2; the D gene is possibly TRBD1 (5 bases). V was cut by 4 bases and J by 7 bases, with 10 bases left in between. This CDR3 comprises 12 residues. Germline V lookup: CDR1 MNHEY, CDR2 SMNVEV (reference sequence). In DNA form, the CDR3 reads TGTGCCAGCAGTTCCGGACATGGTGGCTACACCTTC. This codes for CASSSGHGGYTF.

In its sample, this clone was seen a few times. The chain uses TRBV14 and TRBJ1-2; TRBD1 matches 8 bases. Germline CDR1 reads SGHDN; CDR2 reads FVKESK. The CDR3 is made up of 14 amino acids. V lost 3 bases and J lost 4; bases outside the gene matches: 4. The CDR3 loop reads CASSQEDRVYGYTF. The CDR3, as DNA: TGTGCCAGCAGCCAGGAGGACAGGGTCTATGGCTACACCTTC.

This clone appeared a single time. J is TRBJ1-3 and V is TRBV7-8; D unclear. This CDR3 has 18 residues. Per germline, CDR1 SGHVS and CDR2 FQNEAQ. Trimming shortened V by 1 base and J by 0 bases, and 16 bases separated the two germline ends. The CDR3 nucleotides read TGTGCCAGCAGCTTAGTTGGGTCTGGGCAGGTCTCTGGAAACACCATATATTTT. It specifies CASSLVGSGQVSGNTIYF.

This clone has only a few counts. J is TRBJ1-5 and V is TRBV2; D is undetermined. Trimming removed 2 bases at V and 6 bases at J, with 14 bases between. This CDR3 has 15 amino acids. Germline lookup yields CDR1 SNHLY and CDR2 FYNNEI. The CDR3 region is CASSEQRELSQPQHF. CDR3 DNA sequence: TGTGCCAGCAGTGAACAGAGGGAGCTTAGTCAGCCCCAGCATTTT. The full variable domain, completed using reference TRBV2 and TRBJ1-5, is EPEVTQTPSHQVTQMGQEVILRCVPISNHLYFYWYRQILGQKVEFLVSFYNNEISEKSEIFDDQFSVERPDGSNFTLKIRSTKLEDSAMYFCASSEQRELSQPQHFGDGTRLSIL.

The chain links TRBV11-1 to TRBJ2-2; no definite D call. This CDR3 region has 12 residues. The germline V gene has CDR1 SGHAT and CDR2 FQDESV (reference sequence). The V end was cut by 2 bases, the J end by 7 bases, with 5 bases between. DNA for the CDR3: TGTGCCAGCAGCTTACGCGGCGGGGAGCTGTTTTTT. Amino acid sequence: CASSLRGGELFF.

The chain is built from TRBV27 and TRBJ2-6; 9 nucleotides match TRBD1. The CDR3 runs to 17 residues. The trim removed 6 bases at V and 0 bases at J, leaving 6 bases unmatched. Looked up from germline, CDR1 is MNHEY and CDR2 is SMNVEV (reference sequence). CDR3 protein: CASSEDRGRSGANVLTF. CDR3 bases: TGTGCCAGCAGCGAGGACAGGGGCCGCTCTGGGGCCAACGTCCTGACTTTC.

The gene calls are TRBV10-2 and TRBJ2-7; no reliable D call. The CDR3 has 13 amino acids. V lost 8 bases, J lost 0 bases, and 11 bases lay in between. Germline V CDR1 and CDR2: WSHSY, SAAADI. CDR3 amino acids: CASARPNSYEQYF. DNA for the CDR3: TGCGCCAGCGCTAGGCCGAACTCCTACGAGCAGTACTTC.